This T cell receptor beta chain was identified during a study of blood T cell dynamics during melanoma immunotherapy. Using immunoSEQ multiplex PCR, the repertoire was profiled, and TCRdb retains in-frame clones only, with some absent. This table has around 13,000 clones, 65% to 85% appearing once. Germline-derived CDR1 and CDR2 are KGHSH and LQKENI. With 3 bases clipped from V and 3 bases from J, the junction kept 4 bases outside the gene matches. The CDR3 spans 14 residues. Study-level points and caveats: Unlike progressors, later disease-control patients had W3 repertoires gaining clonality or diversity.

A note on this clone: Its antigen is currently unknown.

Time point of the sample: pre-treatment baseline. Apart from two fast progressors, RECIST 1.1 response was judged 12 weeks post-infusion. No patient had earlier systemic cancer treatment, concurrent immunosuppressants, or another active cancer. Specimen: blood, collected from a patient treated with checkpoint blockade. The sequence was obtained from a human donor with melanoma. The chain is built from TRBV18 and TRBJ1-1, with TRBD1 identical over 7 bases. As DNA, the CDR3 is TGTGCCAGCTCACCGCGACAGGGTGACACTGAAGCTTTCTTT. As protein: CASSPRQGDTEAFF.